These 6 T cell receptor beta chains share one sample of origin, sequenced in a study of cytotoxic CD8 clonotypes in ibrutinib-treated CLL. TCRdb keeps only in-frame clones here, not all; method: immunoSEQ multiplex PCR. The table has hundreds of thousands of clones, 60% to 75% seen once. Sequencing used PBMCs, obtained after 24 months of ibrutinib treatment. The source of these receptors is a human donor with chronic lymphocytic leukemia.

The chain employs TRBV6-1 and TRBJ2-7, with unresolved D. The V end lost 3 bases, the J end lost 4 bases, and 22 bases lay between the germline ends. The germline V gene encodes CDR1 MNHNS and CDR2 SASEGT. This CDR3 comprises 17 residues. Here the CDR3 DNA reads TGTGCCAGCAGTGAGGAAGTTAGGGCCAGCCGAAGATACGAGCAGTACTTC. It codes for CASSEEVRASRRYEQYF.

The chain is built from TRBV13 and TRBJ2-7; D remains unclear. The germline CDR1 and CDR2 sequences are PRHDT and FYEKMQ (reference sequence). V was pared by 5 bases and J by 3 bases, with 8 bases between. The CDR3 totals 12 residues. This chain's CDR3 is CASSRANYEQYF. DNA for the CDR3: TGTGCCAGCAGCCGGGCAAACTACGAGCAGTACTTC.

The genes are TRBV11-2 and TRBJ2-7; 8 bases are a match to TRBD2. After removal of 4 bases from V and 2 bases from J, the junction contained 7 bases not matched to a gene. The CDR3 consists of 15 residues. CDR1 is SGHAT, CDR2 FQNNGV, per germline. The chain's CDR3 is CASSSSGTRAYEQYF. The CDR3, as DNA: TGTGCCAGCAGCTCGTCCGGGACTAGGGCCTACGAGCAGTACTTC. The full variable domain, in which reference TRBV11-2 and TRBJ2-7 provide the parts outside the CDR3, is EAGVAQSPRYKIIEKRQSVAFWCNPISGHATLYWYQQILGQGPKLLIQFQNNGVVDDSQLPKDRFSAERLKGVDSTLKIQPAKLEDSAVYLCASSSSGTRAYEQYFGPGTRLTVT.

J is TRBJ1-2 and V is TRBV6-5; the D is unclear. This CDR3 comprises 12 residues. Germline V gives CDR1 MNHEY, CDR2 SVGAGI. The V end was cut by 5 bases, the J end by 7 bases, with 11 bases between. The CDR3 loop is CASSRNRFGYTF. In DNA form, the CDR3 reads TGTGCCAGCAGTCGGAATCGGTTTGGCTACACCTTC.

This clone has a handful of counts. This chain connects TRBV6-5 to TRBJ2-3, with D tentatively TRBD2 (5 bases). Germline assignment: CDR1 MNHEY and CDR2 SVGAGI. V lost 5 bases, J lost 14 bases, and 17 bases lay in between. This CDR3 spans 12 amino acids. CDR3 coding DNA: TGTGCCAGCAGTCCTACCAGCGGTGAGTCGTATTTT. Translated: CASSPTSGESYF.

This chain links TRBV7-3 with TRBJ2-5; 11 nucleotides align to TRBD2. The germline V gene encodes CDR1 SGHTA and CDR2 FQGTGA. Trimming at V came to 5 bases and at J to 5 bases, leaving 7 bases not matched to a gene. The CDR3 has 15 amino acids. The CDR3 DNA is TGTGCCAGCAGCCCTGGGACTAGCGGCGGCGAGACCCAGTACTTC. Translation: CASSPGTSGGETQYF.